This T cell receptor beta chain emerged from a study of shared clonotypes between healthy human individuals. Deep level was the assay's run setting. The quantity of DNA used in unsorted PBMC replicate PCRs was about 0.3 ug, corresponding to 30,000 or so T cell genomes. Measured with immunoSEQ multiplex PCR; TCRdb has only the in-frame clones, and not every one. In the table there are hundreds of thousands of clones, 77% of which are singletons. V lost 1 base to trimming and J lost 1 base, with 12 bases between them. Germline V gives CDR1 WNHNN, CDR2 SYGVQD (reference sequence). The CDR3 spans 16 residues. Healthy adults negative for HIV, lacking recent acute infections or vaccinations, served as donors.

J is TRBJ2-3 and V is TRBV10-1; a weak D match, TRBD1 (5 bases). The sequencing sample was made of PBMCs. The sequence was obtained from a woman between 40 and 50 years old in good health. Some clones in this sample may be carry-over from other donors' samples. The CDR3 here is CASSEFDGARTDTQYF. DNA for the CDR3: TGCGCCAGCAGTGAGTTTGATGGGGCCCGCACAGATACGCAGTATTTT.